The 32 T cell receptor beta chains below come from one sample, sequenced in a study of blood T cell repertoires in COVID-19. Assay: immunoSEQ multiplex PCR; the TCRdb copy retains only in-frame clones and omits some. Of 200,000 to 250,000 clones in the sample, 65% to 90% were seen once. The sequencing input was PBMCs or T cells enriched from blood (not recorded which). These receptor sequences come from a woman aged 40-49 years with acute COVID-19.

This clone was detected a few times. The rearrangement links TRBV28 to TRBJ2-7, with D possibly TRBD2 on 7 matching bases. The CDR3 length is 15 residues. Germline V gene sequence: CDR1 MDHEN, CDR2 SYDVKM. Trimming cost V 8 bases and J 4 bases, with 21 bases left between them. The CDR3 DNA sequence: TGTGCCAGCTCCCAGGGTGGGGGGGGCGTTTACGAGCAGTACTTC. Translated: CASSQGGGGVYEQYF. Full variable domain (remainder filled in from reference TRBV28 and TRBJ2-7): DVKVTQSSRYLVKRTGEKVFLECVQDMDHENMFWYRQDPGLGLRLIYFSYDVKMKEKGDIPEGYSVSREKKERFSLILESASTNQTSMYLCASSQGGGGVYEQYFGPGTRLTVT.

Written as DNA, the CDR3 is TGTGCCAGCAGCTTAGTATGGGAGGGGAGTGGCTACACCTTC. Residues: CASSLVWEGSGYTF. The chain carries TRBV7-6 and TRBJ1-2; TRBD1 might be the D (5 bases). Germline CDR1 is SGHVS and CDR2 is FNYEAQ. The CDR3 has 14 residues. V was clipped by 1 base and J by 7 bases, with 13 bases between them.

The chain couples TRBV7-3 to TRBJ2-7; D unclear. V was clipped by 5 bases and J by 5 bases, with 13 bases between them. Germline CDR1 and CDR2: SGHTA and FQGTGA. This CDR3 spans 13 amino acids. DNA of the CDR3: TGTGCCAGCAGCCCCCCCTCAGTGGACGAGCAGTACTTC. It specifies CASSPPSVDEQYF.

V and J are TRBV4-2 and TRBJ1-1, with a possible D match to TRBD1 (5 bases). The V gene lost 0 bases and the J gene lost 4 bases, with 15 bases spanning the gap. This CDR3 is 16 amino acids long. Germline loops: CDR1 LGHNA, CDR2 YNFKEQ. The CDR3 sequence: CASSQEGGAITTEAFF. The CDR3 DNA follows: TGTGCCAGCAGCCAAGAGGGGGGAGCAATCACCACTGAAGCTTTCTTT.

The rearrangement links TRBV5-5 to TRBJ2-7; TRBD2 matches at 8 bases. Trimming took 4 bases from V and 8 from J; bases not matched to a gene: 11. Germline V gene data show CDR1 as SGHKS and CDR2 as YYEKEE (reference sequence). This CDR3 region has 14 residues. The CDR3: CASSQTSGGPQQYF. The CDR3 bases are TGTGCCAGCAGCCAGACCAGCGGGGGCCCTCAGCAGTACTTC.

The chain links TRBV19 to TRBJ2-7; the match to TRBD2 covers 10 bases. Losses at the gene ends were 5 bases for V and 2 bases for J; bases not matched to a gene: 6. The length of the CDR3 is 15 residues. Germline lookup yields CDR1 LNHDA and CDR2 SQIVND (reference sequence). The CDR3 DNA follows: TGTGCCAGTAGTGGCTCTAGCGGGAGTCCCTACGAGCAGTACTTC. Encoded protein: CASSGSSGSPYEQYF.

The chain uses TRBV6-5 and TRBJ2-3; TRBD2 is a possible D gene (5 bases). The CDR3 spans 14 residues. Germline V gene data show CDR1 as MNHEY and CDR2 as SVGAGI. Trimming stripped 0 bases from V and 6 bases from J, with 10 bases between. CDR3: CASSYSRVADTQYF. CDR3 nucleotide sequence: TGTGCCAGCAGTTACTCGAGGGTTGCCGATACGCAGTATTTT.

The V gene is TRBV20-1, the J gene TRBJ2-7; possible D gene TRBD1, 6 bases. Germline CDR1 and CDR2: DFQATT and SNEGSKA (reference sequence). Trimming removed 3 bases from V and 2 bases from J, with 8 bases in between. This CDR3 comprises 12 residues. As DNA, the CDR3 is TGCAGTGCTAGTAGGGGGACCTACGAGCAGTACTTC. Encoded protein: CSASRGTYEQYF.

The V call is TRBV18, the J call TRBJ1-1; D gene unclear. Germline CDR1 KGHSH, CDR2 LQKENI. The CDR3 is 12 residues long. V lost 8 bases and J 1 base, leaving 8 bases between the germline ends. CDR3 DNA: TGTGCCAGCCGCGGGCCGAACACTGAAGCTTTCTTT. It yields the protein CASRGPNTEAFF. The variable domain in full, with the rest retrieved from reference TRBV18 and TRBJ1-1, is NAGVMQNPRHLVRRRGQEARLRCSPMKGHSHVYWYRQLPEEGLKFMVYLQKENIIDESGMPKERFSAEFPKEGPSILRIQQVVRGDSAAYFCASRGPNTEAFFGQGTRLTVV.

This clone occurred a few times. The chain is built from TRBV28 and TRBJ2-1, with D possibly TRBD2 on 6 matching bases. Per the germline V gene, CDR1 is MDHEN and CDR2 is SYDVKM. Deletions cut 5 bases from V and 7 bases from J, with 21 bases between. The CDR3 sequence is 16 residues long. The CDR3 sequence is CASSPEGRPMSNEQFF. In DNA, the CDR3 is TGTGCCAGCAGTCCGGAGGGCCGGCCCATGAGTAATGAGCAGTTCTTC.

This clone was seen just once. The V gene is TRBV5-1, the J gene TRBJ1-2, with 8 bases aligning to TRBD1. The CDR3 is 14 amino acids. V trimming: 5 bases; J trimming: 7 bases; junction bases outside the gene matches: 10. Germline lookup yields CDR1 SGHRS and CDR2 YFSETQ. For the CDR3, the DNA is TGCGCCAGCAGTCCTCTGACAGGGGATACTGGCTACACCTTC. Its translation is CASSPLTGDTGYTF.

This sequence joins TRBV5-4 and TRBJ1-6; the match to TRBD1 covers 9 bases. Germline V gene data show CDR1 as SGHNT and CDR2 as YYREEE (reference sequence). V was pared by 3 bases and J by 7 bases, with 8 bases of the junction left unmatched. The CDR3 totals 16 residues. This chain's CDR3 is CASSSAGTGKNSPLHF. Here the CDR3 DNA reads TGTGCCAGCAGCTCCGCTGGGACAGGGAAGAATTCACCCCTCCACTTT.

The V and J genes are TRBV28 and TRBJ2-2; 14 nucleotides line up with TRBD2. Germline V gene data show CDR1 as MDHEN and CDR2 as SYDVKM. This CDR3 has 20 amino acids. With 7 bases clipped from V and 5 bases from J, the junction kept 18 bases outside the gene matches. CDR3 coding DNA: TGTGCCAGCACCCAGGGGGATGGCCGGACTAGCGGGAGGCCAACCGGGGAGCTGTTTTTT. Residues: CASTQGDGRTSGRPTGELFF.

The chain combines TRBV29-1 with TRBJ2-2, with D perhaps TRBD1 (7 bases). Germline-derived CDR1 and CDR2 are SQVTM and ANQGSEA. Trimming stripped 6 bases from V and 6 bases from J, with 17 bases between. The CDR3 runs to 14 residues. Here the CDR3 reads CSVGNRGGSGELFF. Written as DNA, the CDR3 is TGCAGCGTGGGTAACAGGGGAGGTTCCGGGGAGCTGTTTTTT.

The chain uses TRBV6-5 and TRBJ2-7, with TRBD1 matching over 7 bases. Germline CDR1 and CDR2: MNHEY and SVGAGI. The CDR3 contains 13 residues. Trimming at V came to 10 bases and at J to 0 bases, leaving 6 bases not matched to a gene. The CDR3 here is CATTDRISYEQYF. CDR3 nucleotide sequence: TGTGCCACCACGGACAGGATCTCCTACGAGCAGTACTTC.

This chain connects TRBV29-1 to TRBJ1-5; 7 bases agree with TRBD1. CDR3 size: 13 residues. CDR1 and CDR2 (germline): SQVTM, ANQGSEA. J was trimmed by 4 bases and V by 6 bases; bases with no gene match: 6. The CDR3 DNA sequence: TGCAGCGTCTCCGACAGGGAAAATCAGCCCCAGCATTTT. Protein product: CSVSDRENQPQHF. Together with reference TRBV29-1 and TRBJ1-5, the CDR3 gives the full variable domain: SAVISQKPSRDICQRGTSLTIQCQVDSQVTMMFWYRQQPGQSLTLIATANQGSEATYESGFVIDKFPISRPNLTFSTLTVSNMSPEDSSIYLCSVSDRENQPQHFGDGTRLSIL.

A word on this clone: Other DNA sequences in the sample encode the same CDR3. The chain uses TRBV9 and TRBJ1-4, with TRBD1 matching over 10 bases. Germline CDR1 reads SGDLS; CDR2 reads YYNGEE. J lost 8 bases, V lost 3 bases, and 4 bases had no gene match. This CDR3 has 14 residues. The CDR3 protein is CASSAGQGGEKLFF. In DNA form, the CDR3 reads TGTGCCAGCAGCGCAGGACAGGGGGGCGAAAAACTGTTTTTT.

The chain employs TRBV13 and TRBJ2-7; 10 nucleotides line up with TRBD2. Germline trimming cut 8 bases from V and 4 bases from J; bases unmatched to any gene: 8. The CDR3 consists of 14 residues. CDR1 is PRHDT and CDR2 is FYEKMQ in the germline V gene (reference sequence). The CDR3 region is CASCRGTSEYEQYF. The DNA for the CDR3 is TGTGCCAGCTGCCGGGGGACTAGCGAATACGAGCAGTACTTC.

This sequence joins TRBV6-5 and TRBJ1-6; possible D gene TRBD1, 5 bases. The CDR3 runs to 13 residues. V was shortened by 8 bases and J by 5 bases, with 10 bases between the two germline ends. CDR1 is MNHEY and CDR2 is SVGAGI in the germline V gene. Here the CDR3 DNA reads TGTGCCAGCCGGGGGGTCGATAATTCACCCCTCCACTTT. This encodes CASRGVDNSPLHF.

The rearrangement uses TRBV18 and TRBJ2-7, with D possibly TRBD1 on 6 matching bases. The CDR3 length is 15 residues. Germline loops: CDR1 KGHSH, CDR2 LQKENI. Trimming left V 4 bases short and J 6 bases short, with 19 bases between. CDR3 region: CASSRTEGPRGEQYF. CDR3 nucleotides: TGTGCCAGCTCACGAACCGAGGGACCCAGGGGCGAGCAGTACTTC.

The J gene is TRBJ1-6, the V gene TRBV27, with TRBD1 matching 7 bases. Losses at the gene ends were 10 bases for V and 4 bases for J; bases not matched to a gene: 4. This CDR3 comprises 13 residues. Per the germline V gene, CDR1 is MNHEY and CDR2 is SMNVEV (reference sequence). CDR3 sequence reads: CATSQGYNSPLHF. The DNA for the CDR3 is TGTGCCACTTCACAGGGGTATAATTCACCCCTCCACTTT.

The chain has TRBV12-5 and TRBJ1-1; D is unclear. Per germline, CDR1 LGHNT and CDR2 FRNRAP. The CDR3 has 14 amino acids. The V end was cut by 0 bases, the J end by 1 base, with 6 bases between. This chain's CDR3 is CASGLVARNTEAFF. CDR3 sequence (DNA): TGTGCTAGTGGTTTGGTAGCAAGGAACACTGAAGCTTTCTTT.

The CDR3 is CASSLASATYNEQFF. CDR3 nucleotides: TGCGCCAGCAGCTTGGCGAGCGCGACTTACAATGAGCAGTTCTTC. V and J are TRBV5-1 and TRBJ2-1; D is uncertain. Germline V gene lookup returns CDR1 SGHRS and CDR2 YFSETQ. The CDR3 spans 15 residues. V lost 0 bases to trimming and J lost 4 bases, with 11 bases between them.

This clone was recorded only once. The CDR3 is CASSRLGQPQHF. CDR3 coding DNA: TGTGCCAGCAGCCGACTTGGTCAGCCCCAGCATTTT. This chain connects TRBV3-1 (or the pseudogene TRBV3-2) to TRBJ1-5; D gene uncertain. Trimming took off 4 bases at V and 6 bases at J, with 7 bases between the two ends. The CDR3 runs 12 residues. Germline CDR1 LGHDT, CDR2 YNNKEL (reference sequence).

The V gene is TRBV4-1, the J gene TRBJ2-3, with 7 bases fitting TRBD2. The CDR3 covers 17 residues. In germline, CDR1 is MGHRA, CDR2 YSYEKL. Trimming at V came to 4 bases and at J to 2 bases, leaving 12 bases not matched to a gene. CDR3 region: CASSRWGGGFATDTQYF. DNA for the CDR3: TGCGCCAGCAGCCGGTGGGGGGGAGGATTCGCCACAGATACGCAGTATTTT.

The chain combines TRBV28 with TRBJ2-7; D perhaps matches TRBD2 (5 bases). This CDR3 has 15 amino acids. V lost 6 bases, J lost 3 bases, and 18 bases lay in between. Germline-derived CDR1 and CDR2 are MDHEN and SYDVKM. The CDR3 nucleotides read TGTGCCAGCAGGGGAGCAGACCTAGCTTACTACGAGCAGTACTTC. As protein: CASRGADLAYYEQYF.

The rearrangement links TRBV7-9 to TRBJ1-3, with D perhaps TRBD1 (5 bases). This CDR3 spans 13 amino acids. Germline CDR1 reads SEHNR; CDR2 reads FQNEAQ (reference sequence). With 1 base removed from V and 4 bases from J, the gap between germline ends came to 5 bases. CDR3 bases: TGTGCCAGCAGCTTAGGACAGGGAAACACCATATATTTT. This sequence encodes CASSLGQGNTIYF.

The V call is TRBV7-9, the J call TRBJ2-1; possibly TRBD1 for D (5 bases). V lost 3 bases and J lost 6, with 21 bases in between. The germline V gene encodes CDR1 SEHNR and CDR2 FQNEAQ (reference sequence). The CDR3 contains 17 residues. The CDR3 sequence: CASSFRTSSGYRNEQFF. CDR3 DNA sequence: TGTGCCAGCAGCTTCCGTACGTCTTCAGGGTACCGCAATGAGCAGTTCTTC.

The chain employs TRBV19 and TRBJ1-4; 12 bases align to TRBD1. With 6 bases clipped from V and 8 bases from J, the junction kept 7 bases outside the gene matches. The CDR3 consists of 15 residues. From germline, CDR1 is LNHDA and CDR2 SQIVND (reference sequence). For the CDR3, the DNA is TGTGCCAGTAGAACTAGTGGGACAGGGGGCGAAAAACTGTTTTTT. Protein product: CASRTSGTGGEKLFF.

CDR3 bases: TGTGCCATCAGTGAGGGGGAGCGAGAGACCCAGTACTTC. It specifies CAISEGERETQYF. The rearrangement joins TRBV10-3 to TRBJ2-5; D may be TRBD2 (5 bases). Per the germline V gene, CDR1 is ENHRY and CDR2 is SYGVKD. Trimming stripped 2 bases from V and 4 bases from J, with 8 bases between. CDR3 length: 13 amino acids.

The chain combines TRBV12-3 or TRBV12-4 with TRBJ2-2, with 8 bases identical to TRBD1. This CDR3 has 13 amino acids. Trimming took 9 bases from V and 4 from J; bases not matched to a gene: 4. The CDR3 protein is CARRQGPTGELFF. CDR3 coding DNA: TGTGCCAGGCGACAGGGGCCCACCGGGGAGCTGTTTTTT.

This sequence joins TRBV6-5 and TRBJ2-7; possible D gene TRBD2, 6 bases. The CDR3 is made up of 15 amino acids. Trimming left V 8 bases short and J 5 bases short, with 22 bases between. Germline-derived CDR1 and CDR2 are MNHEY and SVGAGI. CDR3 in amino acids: CASAPEGRGPHEQYF. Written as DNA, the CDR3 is TGTGCCAGCGCGCCGGAGGGAAGGGGCCCACACGAGCAGTACTTC.